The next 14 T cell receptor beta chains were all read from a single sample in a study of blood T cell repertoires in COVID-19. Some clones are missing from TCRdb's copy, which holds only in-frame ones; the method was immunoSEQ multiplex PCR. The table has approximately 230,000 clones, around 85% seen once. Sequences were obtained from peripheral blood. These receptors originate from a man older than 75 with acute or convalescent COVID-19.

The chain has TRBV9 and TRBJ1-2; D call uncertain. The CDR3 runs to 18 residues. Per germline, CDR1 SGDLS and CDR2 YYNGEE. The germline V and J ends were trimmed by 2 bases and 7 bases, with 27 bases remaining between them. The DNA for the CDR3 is TGTGCCAGCAGCGTTTCCCACCAAATTCGTCGCACAAGATCTGGCTACACCTTC. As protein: CASSVSHQIRRTRSGYTF. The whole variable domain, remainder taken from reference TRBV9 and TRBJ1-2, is DSGVTQTPKHLITATGQRVTLRCSPRSGDLSVYWYQQSLDQGLQFLIQYYNGEERAKGNILERFSAQQFPDLHSELNLSSLELGDSALYFCASSVSHQIRRTRSGYTFGSGTRLTVV.

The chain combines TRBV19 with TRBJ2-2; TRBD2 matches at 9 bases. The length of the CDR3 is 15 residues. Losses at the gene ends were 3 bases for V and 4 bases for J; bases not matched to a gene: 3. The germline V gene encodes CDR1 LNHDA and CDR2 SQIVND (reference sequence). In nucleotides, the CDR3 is TGTGCCAGTAGTATGCGGGGGGGTGGCACCGGGGAGCTGTTTTTT. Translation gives CASSMRGGGTGELFF. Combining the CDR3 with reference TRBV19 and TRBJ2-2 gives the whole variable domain DGGITQSPKYLFRKEGQNVTLSCEQNLNHDAMYWYRQDPGQGLRLIYYSQIVNDFQKGDIAEGYSVSREKKESFPLTVTSAQKNPTAFYLCASSMRGGGTGELFFGEGSRLTVL.

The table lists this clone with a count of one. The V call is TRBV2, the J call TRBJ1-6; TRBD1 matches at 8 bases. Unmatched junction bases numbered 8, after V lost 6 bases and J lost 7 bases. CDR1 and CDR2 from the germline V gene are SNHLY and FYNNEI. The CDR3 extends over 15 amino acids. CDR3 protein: CASRAADRVNSPLHF. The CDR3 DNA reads TGTGCCAGCAGGGCGGCGGACAGGGTGAATTCACCCCTCCACTTT.

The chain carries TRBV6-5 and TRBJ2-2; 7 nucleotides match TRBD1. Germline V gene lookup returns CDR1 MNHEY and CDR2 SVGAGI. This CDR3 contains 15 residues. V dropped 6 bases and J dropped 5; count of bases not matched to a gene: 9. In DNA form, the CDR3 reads TGTGCCAGCAGACCCAGGGGGTCGGGGACCGGGGAGCTGTTTTTT. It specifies CASRPRGSGTGELFF.

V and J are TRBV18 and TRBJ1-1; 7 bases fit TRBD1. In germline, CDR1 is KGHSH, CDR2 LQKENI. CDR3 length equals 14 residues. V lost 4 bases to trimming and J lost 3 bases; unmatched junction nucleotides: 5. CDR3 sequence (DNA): TGTGCCAGCTCACTTACAGGGGTACACACTGAAGCTTTCTTT. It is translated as CASSLTGVHTEAFF.

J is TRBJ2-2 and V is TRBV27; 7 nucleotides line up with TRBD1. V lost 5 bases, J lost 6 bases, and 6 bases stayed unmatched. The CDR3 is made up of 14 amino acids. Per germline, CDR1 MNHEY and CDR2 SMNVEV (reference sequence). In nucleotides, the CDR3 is TGTGCCAGCAGTCCCGACAGGGTCCCCGGGGAGCTGTTTTTT. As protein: CASSPDRVPGELFF.

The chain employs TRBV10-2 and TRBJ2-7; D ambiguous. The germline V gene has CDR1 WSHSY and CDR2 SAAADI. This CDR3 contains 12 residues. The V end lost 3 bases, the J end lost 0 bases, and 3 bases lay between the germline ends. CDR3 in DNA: TGCGCCAGCAGTGATCGCTCCTACGAGCAGTACTTC. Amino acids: CASSDRSYEQYF.

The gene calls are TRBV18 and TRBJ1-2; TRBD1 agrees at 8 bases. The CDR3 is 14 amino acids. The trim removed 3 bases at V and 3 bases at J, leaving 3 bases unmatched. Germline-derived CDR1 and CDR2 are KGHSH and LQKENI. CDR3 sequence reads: CASSPTGEDYGYTF. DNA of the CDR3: TGTGCCAGCTCACCGACAGGGGAGGACTATGGCTACACCTTC.

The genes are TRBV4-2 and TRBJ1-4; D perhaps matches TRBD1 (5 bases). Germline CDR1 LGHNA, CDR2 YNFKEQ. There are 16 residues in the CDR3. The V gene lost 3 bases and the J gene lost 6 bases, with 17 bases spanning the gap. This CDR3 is CASSQARGGTYEKLFF. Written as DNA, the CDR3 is TGTGCCAGCAGCCAGGCCCGGGGGGGAACGTATGAAAAACTGTTTTTT.

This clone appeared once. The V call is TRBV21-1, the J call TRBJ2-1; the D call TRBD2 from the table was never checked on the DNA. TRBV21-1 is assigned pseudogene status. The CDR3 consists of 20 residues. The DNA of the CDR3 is TGTGCCAGCAGCACGCGAGGACAGTGCTCCGGGACTAGCCCCCAAAGGTGGCAGTTCTTC. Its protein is CASSTRGQCSGTSPQRWQFF.

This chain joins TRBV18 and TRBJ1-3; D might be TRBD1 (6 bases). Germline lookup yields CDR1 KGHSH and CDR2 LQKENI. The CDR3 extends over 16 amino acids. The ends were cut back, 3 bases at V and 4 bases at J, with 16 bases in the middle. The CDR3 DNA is TGTGCCAGCTCACCCACCCGCCAGGGGACCGGAAACACCATATATTTT. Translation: CASSPTRQGTGNTIYF. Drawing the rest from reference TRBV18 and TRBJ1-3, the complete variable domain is NAGVMQNPRHLVRRRGQEARLRCSPMKGHSHVYWYRQLPEEGLKFMVYLQKENIIDESGMPKERFSAEFPKEGPSILRIQQVVRGDSAAYFCASSPTRQGTGNTIYFGEGSWLTVV.

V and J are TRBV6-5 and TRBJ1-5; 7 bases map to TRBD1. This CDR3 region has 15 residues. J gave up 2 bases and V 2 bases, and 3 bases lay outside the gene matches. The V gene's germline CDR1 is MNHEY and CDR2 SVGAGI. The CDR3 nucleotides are TGTGCCAGCAGTTACGTAGGACAGGGCAATCAGCCCCAGCATTTT. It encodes CASSYVGQGNQPQHF.

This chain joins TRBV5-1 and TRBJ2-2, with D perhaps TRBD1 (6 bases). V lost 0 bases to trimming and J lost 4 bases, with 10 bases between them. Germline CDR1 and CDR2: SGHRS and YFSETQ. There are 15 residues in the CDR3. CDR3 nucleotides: TGCGCCAGCAGCTTGGCCGCAGGGGTCACCGGGGAGCTGTTTTTT. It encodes CASSLAAGVTGELFF.

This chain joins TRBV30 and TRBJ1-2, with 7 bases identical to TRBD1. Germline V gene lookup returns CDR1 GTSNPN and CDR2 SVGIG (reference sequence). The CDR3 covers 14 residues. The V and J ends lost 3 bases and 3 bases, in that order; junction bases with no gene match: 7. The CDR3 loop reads CAWSPGDSYYGYTF. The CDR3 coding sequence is TGTGCCTGGAGCCCAGGGGACAGCTACTATGGCTACACCTTC.